This record looks at one TCR beta chain sequence and its context. Only in-frame clones appear in the TCRdb table, and some are missing; sequencing was by immunoSEQ multiplex PCR. The sample includes about 490,000 clones, about 82% seen only once; the top ten take 10% to 15%. The data derive from a study of shared clonotypes between healthy human individuals. The receptor was isolated from a woman between 40 and 50 years old in good health. Some clones in this sample may be carry-over from other donors' samples. The source material was PBMCs.

The CDR3 DNA follows: TGTGCCAGCAGCTTAAAACCGGCCGGGGACAGTCACCGGGAGCTGTTTTTT. Translated, it gives CASSLKPAGDSHRELFF. The chain carries TRBV7-6 and TRBJ2-2, with 7 bases lining up with TRBD1. With 2 bases clipped from V and 9 bases from J, the junction kept 15 bases outside the gene matches. This CDR3 is built from 17 residues. In germline, CDR1 is SGHVS, CDR2 FNYEAQ. The whole variable domain, filled in from reference TRBV7-6 and TRBJ2-2, reads GAGVSQSPRYKVTKRGQDVALRCDPISGHVSLYWYRQALGQGPEFLTYFNYEAQQDKSGLPNDRFSAERPEGSISTLTIQRTEQRDSAMYRCASSLKPAGDSHRELFFGEGSRLTVL.